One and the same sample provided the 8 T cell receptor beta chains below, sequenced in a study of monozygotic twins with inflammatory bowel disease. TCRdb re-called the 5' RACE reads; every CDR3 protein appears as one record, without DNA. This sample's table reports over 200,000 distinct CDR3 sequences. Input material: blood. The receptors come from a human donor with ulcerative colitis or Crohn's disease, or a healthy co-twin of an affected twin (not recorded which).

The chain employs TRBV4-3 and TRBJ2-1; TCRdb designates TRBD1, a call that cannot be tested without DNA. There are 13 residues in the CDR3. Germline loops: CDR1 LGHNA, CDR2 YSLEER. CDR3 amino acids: CASSSRMREEQFF.

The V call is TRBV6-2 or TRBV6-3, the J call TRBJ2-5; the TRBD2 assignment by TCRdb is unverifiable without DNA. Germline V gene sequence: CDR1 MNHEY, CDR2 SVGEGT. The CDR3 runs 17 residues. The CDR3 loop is CASSYFVTQALQETQYF.

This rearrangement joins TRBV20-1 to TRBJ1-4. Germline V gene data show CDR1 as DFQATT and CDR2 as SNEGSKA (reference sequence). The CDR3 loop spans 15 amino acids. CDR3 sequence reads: CSAIAKGSTNEKLFF.

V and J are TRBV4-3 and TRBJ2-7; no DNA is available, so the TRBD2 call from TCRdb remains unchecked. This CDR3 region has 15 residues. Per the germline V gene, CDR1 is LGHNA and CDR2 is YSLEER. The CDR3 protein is CASSQDKAGPYEQYF.

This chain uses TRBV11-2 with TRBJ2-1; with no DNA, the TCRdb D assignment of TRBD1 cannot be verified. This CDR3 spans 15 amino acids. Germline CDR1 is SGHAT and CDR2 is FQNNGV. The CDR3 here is CASSLEGVGTYSEFF.

CDR3 loop: CASSSESDTGELFF. This chain uses TRBV18 with TRBJ2-2. The germline V gene has CDR1 KGHSH and CDR2 LQKENI. The CDR3 is 14 amino acids.

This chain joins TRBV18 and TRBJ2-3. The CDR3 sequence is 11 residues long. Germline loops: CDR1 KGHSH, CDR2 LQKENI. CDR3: CASPKGDTQYF.

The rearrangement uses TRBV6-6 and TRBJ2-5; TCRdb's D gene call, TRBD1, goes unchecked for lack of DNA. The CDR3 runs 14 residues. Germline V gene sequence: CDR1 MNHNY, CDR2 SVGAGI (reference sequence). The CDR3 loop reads CASSYVPRQETQYF.